The table lists the clone carrying this T cell receptor (beta chain) with a count of one. Its cognate antigen is unknown. The CDR3 totals 13 residues. Trimming stripped 2 bases from V and 6 bases from J, with 9 bases between. Germline V gene data show CDR1 as MNHEY and CDR2 as SMNVEV (reference sequence). The sample is drawn from a study of T cell repertoires in cytomegalovirus infection. The wider study: Recently identified HLA-C-restricted CMV epitopes were among the peptides used. Public TCR beta signatures provided an indication of both CMV infection and a matching HLA type.

Each CDR3 protein is one row after TCRdb ran MiXCR on the reads. The sample lists fewer than 1,000,000 distinct CDR3 sequences, around 31% occurring once. Study conclusions and caveats: CMV-specific TCR beta clonotypes restricted by HLA-C were the ones dominating the ex vivo response.

The gene calls are TRBV27 and TRBJ2-3; D call uncertain. This TCR was sampled from a human donor in good health (CMV status not recorded). Some clones in this sample may be carry-over from other donors' samples. Sequenced material: cultured CD8+ T cells from PBMCs, taken from culture after CMV antigen stimulation. CDR3 coding DNA: TGTGCCAGCAGTTTAGTTTTGCTGGATACGCAGTATTTT. The encoded protein is CASSLVLLDTQYF.